The 29 T cell receptor beta chains below were found in one sample sequenced in a study of cytomegalovirus exposure and HLA in healthy donors. The PCR had 60 Vbeta and 13 Jbeta primers. Produced via immunoSEQ multiplex PCR; TCRdb's table is partial and in-frame only. The sample holds 150,000 to 200,000 clones, roughly 74% seen once. Specimen: PBMCs. These receptors came from a woman younger than 45 in good health and CMV-seropositive.

This clone has only one observation. This chain joins TRBV27 and TRBJ1-1; D is unclear. Deletions cut 8 bases from V and 4 bases from J, with 20 bases between. The CDR3 is 15 amino acids. Germline lookup yields CDR1 MNHEY and CDR2 SMNVEV (reference sequence). The CDR3 DNA is TGTGCCAGCCTCCCAACCCGTCTTGGGCTCACTGAAGCTTTCTTT. Translation gives CASLPTRLGLTEAFF.

V and J are TRBV15 and TRBJ1-2; no clear D. Germline CDR1 and CDR2: LNHNV and YYDKDF (reference sequence). V was pared by 0 bases and J by 8 bases, with 7 bases between. The CDR3 length is 12 residues. The CDR3 DNA is TGTGCCACCAGCAGAGATCTCGAGGGCTACACCTTC. The encoded protein is CATSRDLEGYTF.

The V and J genes are TRBV28 and TRBJ2-5; 9 positions agree with TRBD1. This CDR3 has 15 amino acids. Unmatched junction bases numbered 5, after V lost 2 bases and J lost 4 bases. Germline CDR1 and CDR2: MDHEN and SYDVKM. CDR3 sequence reads: CASSLPQGAGETQYF. CDR3 sequence (DNA): TGTGCCAGCAGTTTACCACAGGGGGCAGGAGAGACCCAGTACTTC.

V and J are TRBV19 and TRBJ1-2; perhaps TRBD1 as D (6 bases). Germline CDR1 and CDR2: LNHDA and SQIVND (reference sequence). Trimming took off 4 bases at V and 7 bases at J, with 13 bases between the two ends. CDR3 length: 13 amino acids. The CDR3 is CASSKTGFSGYTF. CDR3 DNA sequence: TGTGCCAGTAGTAAAACAGGGTTCAGTGGCTACACCTTC.

The chain carries TRBV19 and TRBJ2-7; TRBD1 is a possible D gene (6 bases). Trimming left V 6 bases short and J 1 base short, with 13 bases between. CDR1 and CDR2 (germline): LNHDA, SQIVND (reference sequence). The CDR3 loop spans 14 amino acids. This CDR3 is CASRKDRWSYEQYF. The CDR3 DNA follows: TGTGCCAGTAGGAAGGACAGATGGTCCTACGAGCAGTACTTC.

V and J are TRBV6-6 and TRBJ1-1, with a weak D call TRBD1 (5 bases). Trimming pared 3 bases from V and 5 bases from J, leaving 10 bases between. The CDR3 length is 13 residues. Per germline, CDR1 MNHNY and CDR2 SVGAGI (reference sequence). CDR3 amino acids: CASSYGAGTEAFF. DNA for the CDR3: TGTGCCAGCAGTTATGGGGCAGGGACTGAAGCTTTCTTT.

This clone was counted a single time. One junction end disagrees with the germline gene, perhaps due to a read error. This sequence joins TRBV7-9 and TRBJ1-4; 10 positions agree with TRBD1. The CDR3 is 19 amino acids. Germline lookup yields CDR1 SEHNR and CDR2 FQNEAQ (reference sequence). The CDR3, as DNA: TGTTCCAGCAGCTTGGGACAGGGGAGCACTTTGGCAACTAATGAAAAACTGTTTTTT. Its protein is CSSSLGQGSTLATNEKLFF.

V gene TRBV21-1 combines with J gene TRBJ2-3; the table's D call, TRBD2, has no DNA check behind it. TRBV21-1 is tagged as a pseudogene. The CDR3 loop spans 16 amino acids. The CDR3 region has the DNA TGTGCCAGCAGCAAAATAAGCGGGAGGCCCCCAGATACGCAGTATTTT. Protein sequence: CASSKISGRPPDTQYF.

This clone was seen once. The chain has TRBV29-1 and TRBJ2-5; 9 nucleotides agree with TRBD2. Germline V gene sequence: CDR1 SQVTM, CDR2 ANQGSEA. The length of the CDR3 is 12 residues. J was trimmed by 2 bases and V by 6 bases; bases with no gene match: 1. Here the CDR3 reads CSVGLAQETQYF. The CDR3 DNA reads TGCAGCGTCGGACTAGCGCAAGAGACCCAGTACTTC.

This clone was seen a single time. The rearrangement links TRBV27 to TRBJ2-7; D is ambiguous. This CDR3 is built from 15 residues. V was cut by 2 bases and J by 4 bases, with 15 bases left in between. Germline-derived CDR1 and CDR2 are MNHEY and SMNVEV (reference sequence). CDR3 sequence: CASSLARQQEYEQYF. The CDR3 region has the DNA TGTGCCAGCAGTTTAGCTAGGCAGCAAGAGTACGAGCAGTACTTC.

This sequence joins TRBV21-1 and TRBJ2-3; the table's D call TRBD1 went unverified against the DNA. TRBV21-1 is termed a pseudogene. The CDR3 consists of 14 residues. The CDR3 loop reads CASSKALPTDTQYF. The CDR3 nucleotides read TGTGCCAGCAGCAAGGCATTGCCCACAGATACGCAGTATTTT.

The gene calls are TRBV6-6 and TRBJ2-1, with 7 bases identical to TRBD2. V trimming: 6 bases; J trimming: 8 bases; junction bases outside the gene matches: 10. The CDR3 is made up of 14 amino acids. From germline, CDR1 is MNHNY and CDR2 SVGAGI (reference sequence). CDR3 in DNA: TGTGCCAGCAGCAGGACTAGTAGTGGCGATGAGCAGTTCTTC. This codes for CASSRTSSGDEQFF.

This clone was detected only a few times. V and J are TRBV25-1 and TRBJ1-4; D may be TRBD1 (5 bases). Germline assignment: CDR1 MGHDK and CDR2 SYGVNS. The V gene lost 4 bases and the J gene lost 2 bases, with 14 bases spanning the gap. The CDR3 contains 16 residues. CDR3 nucleotide sequence: TGTGCCAGCAGTGGAGGGGAGGATCGTACTAATGAAAAACTGTTTTTT. This codes for CASSGGEDRTNEKLFF. Full variable domain (outside the CDR3, taken from reference TRBV25-1 and TRBJ1-4): EADIYQTPRYLVIGTGKKITLECSQTMGHDKMYWYQQDPGMELHLIHYSYGVNSTEKGDLSSESTVSRIRTEHFPLTLESARPSHTSQYLCASSGGEDRTNEKLFFGSGTQLSVL.

This chain uses TRBV9 with TRBJ2-3; perhaps TRBD1 as D (6 bases). Deletions cut 4 bases from V and 4 bases from J, with 10 bases between. The CDR3 runs 13 residues. The germline CDR1 and CDR2 sequences are SGDLS and YYNGEE. This CDR3 reads CASSYTGPDTQYF. The DNA for the CDR3 is TGTGCCAGCAGCTATACAGGGCCAGATACGCAGTATTTT.

This clone was recorded a few times. The chain carries TRBV5-1 and TRBJ1-1, with D perhaps TRBD1 (5 bases). Trimming pared 0 bases from V and 0 bases from J, leaving 9 bases between. This CDR3 region has 15 residues. Germline values: CDR1 SGHRS, CDR2 YFSETQ. The CDR3 DNA is TGCGCCAGCAGCTTGGCCGGACATCTGAACACTGAAGCTTTCTTT. Amino acids: CASSLAGHLNTEAFF. Looking up the rest from reference TRBV5-1 and TRBJ1-1 gives the full variable domain: KAGVTQTPRYLIKTRGQQVTLSCSPISGHRSVSWYQQTPGQGLQFLFEYFSETQRNKGNFPGRFSGRQFSNSRSEMNVSTLELGDSALYLCASSLAGHLNTEAFFGQGTRLTVV.

This chain joins TRBV10-2 and TRBJ1-2; 7 bases line up with TRBD1. Trimming at V came to 7 bases and at J to 7 bases, leaving 9 bases not matched to a gene. The CDR3 runs 13 residues. Germline values: CDR1 WSHSY, CDR2 SAAADI. The CDR3 loop reads CASTRRDSSGYTF. The DNA for the CDR3 is TGCGCCAGCACCCGCCGGGACAGTTCTGGCTACACCTTC.

This clone was observed a few times. The chain combines TRBV28 with TRBJ1-2, with D tentatively TRBD1 (6 bases). V lost 5 bases, J lost 2 bases, and 15 bases lay in between. The CDR3 loop spans 15 amino acids. CDR1 is MDHEN, CDR2 SYDVKM, per germline. CDR3 DNA: TGTGCCAGCAGTGTACAGGGACGTAAGAACTATGGCTACACCTTC. It encodes CASSVQGRKNYGYTF.

Worth noting for this clone: The junction departs from germline at one end; a sequencing error may be responsible. V is TRBV7-7 and J is TRBJ2-2; TRBD1 aligns across 10 bases. The CDR3 extends over 14 amino acids. The germline gives CDR1 SSHAT, CDR2 FNYEAQ (reference sequence). The CDR3 sequence is CASSAGQGDGELFF. CDR3 sequence (DNA): TGTGCTAGCAGCGCCGGACAGGGGGACGGGGAGCTGTTTTTT.

This clone was seen a handful of times. V and J are TRBV27 and TRBJ1-4, with D tentatively TRBD1 (6 bases). The germline V and J ends were trimmed by 8 bases and 5 bases, with 18 bases remaining between them. The germline V gene encodes CDR1 MNHEY and CDR2 SMNVEV (reference sequence). The CDR3 loop spans 15 amino acids. The CDR3 DNA sequence: TGTGCCAGCGGAAAAGCGGGGGGCGGGAATGAAAAACTGTTTTTT. Residues: CASGKAGGGNEKLFF.

This clone was picked up a small number of times. The chain employs TRBV15 and TRBJ1-5; D gene unclear. Trimming pared 2 bases from V and 8 bases from J, leaving 16 bases between. The germline V gene encodes CDR1 LNHNV and CDR2 YYDKDF (reference sequence). The CDR3 sequence is 15 residues long. CDR3 nucleotide sequence: TGTGCCACCAGCAGAATCTCTTCGGGATCCGAGCCCCAGCATTTT. Protein product: CATSRISSGSEPQHF.

In its sample, this clone was seen a few times. The V call is TRBV10-2, the J call TRBJ1-2; D is uncertain. Looked up from germline, CDR1 is WSHSY and CDR2 is SAAADI. V was cut by 7 bases and J by 0 bases, with 12 bases left in between. The length of the CDR3 is 14 residues. CDR3 loop: CASTEGIANYGYTF. Written as DNA, the CDR3 is TGCGCCAGCACCGAGGGAATAGCTAACTATGGCTACACCTTC.

The chain recombines TRBV15 with TRBJ1-5, with D tentatively TRBD1 (6 bases). Looked up from germline, CDR1 is LNHNV and CDR2 is YYDKDF (reference sequence). This CDR3 has 15 amino acids. V lost 0 bases and J 5 bases, leaving 11 bases between the germline ends. The CDR3 sequence is CATSREAGAYQPQHF. Here the CDR3 DNA reads TGTGCCACCAGCAGAGAGGCAGGGGCCTATCAGCCCCAGCATTTT.

The chain employs TRBV6-1 and TRBJ1-2; D unclear. Germline loops: CDR1 MNHNS, CDR2 SASEGT. V shed 7 bases and J shed 8 bases, with 11 bases lying between them. This CDR3 has 11 amino acids. The DNA of the CDR3 is TGTGCCAGCACAGCCGGGTCCGGCTACACCTTC. This gives the protein CASTAGSGYTF.

V gene TRBV5-6 combines with J gene TRBJ2-2; maybe TRBD1 (6 bases). The CDR3 has 16 residues. V shed 4 bases and J shed 5 bases, with 18 bases lying between them. In germline, CDR1 is SGHDT, CDR2 YYEEEE. CDR3 nucleotide sequence: TGTGCCAGCAGCCTCACAGGGAACCCACGAACCGGGGAGCTGTTTTTT. Protein: CASSLTGNPRTGELFF.

DNA of the CDR3: TGTGCCAGCAGCCTACTTCCCGACACTGAAGCTTTCTTT. Translating it yields CASSLLPDTEAFF. V and J are TRBV5-4 and TRBJ1-1; no clear D gene. The CDR3 length is 13 residues. Trimming took off 4 bases at V and 3 bases at J, with 10 bases between the two ends. CDR1 SGHNT and CDR2 YYREEE come from the germline V gene (reference sequence).

The chain is built from TRBV19 and TRBJ1-5; D might be TRBD1 (6 bases). Germline V gene lookup returns CDR1 LNHDA and CDR2 SQIVND (reference sequence). CDR3 size: 16 residues. Trimming left V 6 bases short and J 5 bases short, with 20 bases between. In DNA form, the CDR3 reads TGTGCCAGTAGCGACCTACAGGGCCCAGGGGATCAGCCCCAGCATTTT. Encoded protein: CASSDLQGPGDQPQHF.

The gene calls are TRBV6-1 and TRBJ1-1; 7 bases are a match to TRBD1. CDR3 length: 11 residues. In germline, CDR1 is MNHNS, CDR2 SASEGT. With V trimmed by 8 bases and J by 10 bases, 7 bases remained unmatched. DNA for the CDR3: TGTGCCAGCTTCTGGCAGGGGGTAGCTTTCTTT. This sequence encodes CASFWQGVAFF.

V usage is TRBV9 and J usage is TRBJ1-2; tentative D call: TRBD1 (5 bases). Trimming took 0 bases from V and 4 from J, leaving 16 bases between them. The CDR3 runs to 16 residues. Germline CDR1 reads SGDLS; CDR2 reads YYNGEE. DNA for the CDR3: TGTGCCAGCAGCGTAGGTTCGGGGGTTCGGATCTATGGCTACACCTTC. Protein sequence: CASSVGSGVRIYGYTF.

In this sample, this clone turned up a few times. The chain is built from TRBV27 and TRBJ1-1; D is perhaps TRBD1 (5 bases). V gave up 3 bases and J gave up 10 bases, with 15 bases separating them. Germline V gene lookup returns CDR1 MNHEY and CDR2 SMNVEV (reference sequence). The CDR3 is 13 amino acids. In DNA, the CDR3 is TGTGCCAGCAGTTTGGTAAGGGGTGGCGGAGCTTTCTTT. This codes for CASSLVRGGGAFF.